The sequence of this T cell receptor beta chain was determined in a study of shared clonotypes between healthy human individuals. Study context: Plates per donor: three CD4 naive, three CD4 memory, two CD8 naive, one CD8 memory. Broader study findings: Rarefaction analysis demonstrated incomplete sorted-subset sequencing notwithstanding large depth. Estimated richness was generally greater in naive than memory subsets.

TCRdb's copy holds only in-frame clones and misses some; the assay was immunoSEQ multiplex PCR. The table has about 2.1 million clones, just under 95% seen once. Positively selected for CCR7, the CD45RO-negative cells used as naive CD8 cells excluded terminally differentiated effector memory CD45RA+ cells. Trimming removed 2 bases from V and 0 bases from J; junction bases left unmatched: 12. The CDR3 is 19 residues long. Germline CDR1 reads SEHNR; CDR2 reads FQNEAQ (reference sequence). As concerns this clone: What it binds is not known.

This TCR was sampled from a man between 18 and 35 years old in good health. Some clones in this sample may be carry-over from other donors' samples. This rearrangement joins TRBV7-9 to TRBJ2-2, with 7 bases aligning to TRBD1. Sequencing input: naive CD8+ T cells from PBMCs. The CDR3 bases are TGTGCCAGCAGCTTACGGGACAGTAAAAATACTCCGAACACCGGGGAGCTGTTTTTT. This gives the protein CASSLRDSKNTPNTGELFF.